This T cell receptor beta chain came from a study of T cell responses to AZD1222 COVID-19 vaccine. Study-level results: Per reports, nearly half of all spike-specific TCRs target regions that are unmutated in variants.

Turning to this clone: What it recognizes is unknown.

Libraries were prepared by immunoSEQ multiplex PCR; TCRdb keeps only in-frame clonotypes and omits some of them. The table shows about 130,000 clones, with roughly 93% occurring only once. The CDR3 runs 14 residues. The germline CDR1 and CDR2 sequences are MNHEY and SVGEGT. Trimming removed 6 bases from V and 7 bases from J, with 16 bases in between. This rearrangement joins TRBV6-2 or TRBV6-3 to TRBJ2-1; D is undetermined. Material: peripheral blood, obtained 28 days after the second AZD1222 dose. The clonotype comes from an adult who received the AZD1222 COVID-19 vaccine. The CDR3, as DNA: TGTGCCAGCAGCCGTAGGACCGAGTGGAATGAGCAGTTCTTC. It specifies CASSRRTEWNEQFF.